Below, 24 T cell receptor beta chains from the same sample are listed, as sequenced in a study of blood T cell repertoires in COVID-19. Produced via immunoSEQ multiplex PCR; TCRdb's table is partial and in-frame only. The sample contains 350,000 to 450,000 clones, 86% of which appear only once. Sequenced: peripheral blood. These TCRs come from a woman aged 55-69 years with COVID-19, enrolled during active disease.

The chain uses TRBV19 and TRBJ1-1, with 12 bases matching TRBD1. Germline CDR1 is LNHDA and CDR2 is SQIVND (reference sequence). V trimming: 6 bases; J trimming: 3 bases; junction bases outside the gene matches: 11. The CDR3 runs to 17 residues. The CDR3 loop reads CASRPMGQGAVDTEAFF. CDR3 nucleotides: TGTGCCAGTAGACCGATGGGACAGGGGGCAGTGGACACTGAAGCTTTCTTT.

The rearrangement uses TRBV19 and TRBJ1-5; TRBD1 is a possible D gene (6 bases). The CDR3 has 16 residues. Germline CDR1 reads LNHDA; CDR2 reads SQIVND (reference sequence). The V and J ends lost 1 base and 0 bases respectively, with 10 bases between them. The CDR3 spells CASSIGEGGSNQPQHF. Written as DNA, the CDR3 is TGTGCCAGTAGTATAGGGGAAGGGGGTAGCAATCAGCCCCAGCATTTT.

The gene calls are TRBV11-2 and TRBJ1-2; D is possibly TRBD1 (6 bases). V was trimmed by 5 bases and J by 3 bases, leaving 13 bases between them. Germline CDR1 is SGHAT and CDR2 is FQNNGV. The CDR3 spans 14 residues. The CDR3 DNA follows: TGTGCCAGCAGCCGACAGGACATCTACTATGGCTACACCTTC. It encodes CASSRQDIYYGYTF. Full variable domain (missing parts from reference TRBV11-2 and TRBJ1-2): EAGVAQSPRYKIIEKRQSVAFWCNPISGHATLYWYQQILGQGPKLLIQFQNNGVVDDSQLPKDRFSAERLKGVDSTLKIQPAKLEDSAVYLCASSRQDIYYGYTFGSGTRLTVV.

This chain connects TRBV6-6 to TRBJ1-4; D remains ambiguous. The V end was cut by 2 bases, the J end by 8 bases, with 12 bases between. Per the germline V gene, CDR1 is MNHNY and CDR2 is SVGAGI (reference sequence). This CDR3 has 14 residues. The CDR3 sequence is CASSYQTYEEKLFF. The DNA for the CDR3 is TGTGCCAGCAGTTACCAGACATATGAAGAAAAACTGTTTTTT.

Here the CDR3 DNA reads TGTGCCAGCAGCCAAGACGAGGAAATCAATCAGCCCCAGCATTTT. As protein: CASSQDEEINQPQHF. V is TRBV7-9 and J is TRBJ1-5; D unclear. V lost 5 bases, J lost 3 bases, and 14 bases lay in between. CDR3 size: 15 residues. Looked up from germline, CDR1 is SEHNR and CDR2 is FQNEAQ (reference sequence).

The CDR3 loop reads CASSRPGVNSYEQYF. The CDR3 region has the DNA TGTGCCAGCAGCCGCCCCGGGGTTAACTCCTACGAGCAGTACTTC. The V call is TRBV6-5, the J call TRBJ2-7; D is possibly TRBD2 (5 bases). The V gene's germline CDR1 is MNHEY and CDR2 SVGAGI. V was shortened by 6 bases and J by 0 bases, with 15 bases between the two germline ends. The CDR3 runs 15 residues.

The chain links TRBV19 to TRBJ1-2, with 7 bases fitting TRBD1. After removal of 5 bases from V and 8 bases from J, the junction contained 5 bases not matched to a gene. This CDR3 spans 12 amino acids. The germline V gene has CDR1 LNHDA and CDR2 SQIVND (reference sequence). This CDR3 is CASSARQGGYTF. The CDR3 DNA follows: TGTGCCAGTAGTGCCCGACAGGGAGGCTACACCTTC. Complete variable domain (other parts from reference TRBV19 and TRBJ1-2): DGGITQSPKYLFRKEGQNVTLSCEQNLNHDAMYWYRQDPGQGLRLIYYSQIVNDFQKGDIAEGYSVSREKKESFPLTVTSAQKNPTAFYLCASSARQGGYTFGSGTRLTVV.

This clone is a singleton in its sample. The V call is TRBV12-3 or TRBV12-4, the J call TRBJ1-2, with no clear D. This CDR3 region has 13 residues. Trimming cost V 6 bases and J 6 bases, with 14 bases left between them. The CDR3: CASRLGRDNGYTF. The CDR3 region has the DNA TGTGCCAGCAGACTGGGGAGGGATAATGGCTACACCTTC.

This clone was observed a single time. This chain uses TRBV6-5 with TRBJ1-1, with 7 positions matching TRBD1. After removal of 7 bases from V and 5 bases from J, the junction contained 7 bases not matched to a gene. Germline CDR1 is MNHEY and CDR2 is SVGAGI. The CDR3 is 13 residues long. The CDR3 DNA is TGTGCCAGCACTTCACAGGGGAGGACTGAAGCTTTCTTT. Translating gives CASTSQGRTEAFF.

The chain uses TRBV19 and TRBJ1-5; 11 positions agree with TRBD1. The CDR3 spans 15 residues. The germline V gene has CDR1 LNHDA and CDR2 SQIVND (reference sequence). Losses at the gene ends were 7 bases for V and 4 bases for J; bases not matched to a gene: 6. The CDR3 loop reads CASKWGTGGNQPQHF. In nucleotides, the CDR3 is TGTGCCAGTAAATGGGGGACAGGGGGAAATCAGCCCCAGCATTTT.

V is TRBV10-3 and J is TRBJ2-3, with 7 bases that match TRBD1. This CDR3 comprises 15 residues. Trimming cost V 4 bases and J 0 bases; bases outside gene matches: 4. The germline V gene encodes CDR1 ENHRY and CDR2 SYGVKD. The chain's CDR3 is CAISAGTASTDTQYF. CDR3 bases: TGTGCCATCAGTGCCGGGACAGCTAGCACAGATACGCAGTATTTT.

The gene calls are TRBV18 and TRBJ2-7; 8 nucleotides align to TRBD1. CDR3 size: 15 residues. V shed 3 bases and J 6 bases; nucleotides not matched to a gene: 10. Germline loops: CDR1 KGHSH, CDR2 LQKENI. This CDR3 reads CASSPRIGQGGEQYF. Here the CDR3 DNA reads TGTGCCAGCTCACCCCGGATTGGACAGGGAGGCGAGCAGTACTTC.

This clone has only one observation. CDR3 loop: CASNPGGILYEQYF. The CDR3 DNA is TGTGCCAGCAATCCGGGGGGCATACTCTACGAGCAGTACTTC. This chain connects TRBV2 to TRBJ2-7, with D possibly TRBD2 on 7 matching bases. The germline CDR1 and CDR2 sequences are SNHLY and FYNNEI. The CDR3 loop spans 14 amino acids. Trimming cost V 7 bases and J 3 bases, with 16 bases left between them.

This chain links TRBV27 with TRBJ1-4; D is perhaps TRBD1 (5 bases). CDR1 and CDR2 from the germline V gene are MNHEY and SMNVEV (reference sequence). The CDR3 runs 16 residues. The V gene lost 4 bases and the J gene lost 0 bases, with 12 bases spanning the gap. The CDR3 DNA is TGTGCCAGCAGTTATTGGGGCGGCACAACTAATGAAAAACTGTTTTTT. Its translation: CASSYWGGTTNEKLFF.

The chain uses TRBV7-8 and TRBJ1-1; D call uncertain. The CDR3 has 18 amino acids. Trimming left V 2 bases short and J 4 bases short, with 23 bases between. CDR1 is SGHVS, CDR2 FQNEAQ, per germline. The CDR3 DNA is TGTGCCAGCAGCTTACTTCATAAGGCGGGGTCCGATGGCACTGAAGCTTTCTTT. Translating it yields CASSLLHKAGSDGTEAFF. The whole variable domain, remainder taken from reference TRBV7-8 and TRBJ1-1, is GAGVSQSPRYKVAKRGQDVALRCDPISGHVSLFWYQQALGQGPEFLTYFQNEAQLDKSGLPSDRFFAERPEGSVSTLKIQRTQQEDSAVYLCASSLLHKAGSDGTEAFFGQGTRLTVV.

The chain uses TRBV2 and TRBJ1-5; 8 positions match TRBD1. CDR3 length: 15 residues. Germline CDR1 reads SNHLY; CDR2 reads FYNNEI. J lost 6 bases, V lost 7 bases, and 11 bases had no gene match. As DNA, the CDR3 is TGTGCCAGCACCAAGCTTGACAGGGGAAGTCAGCCCCAGCATTTT. It yields the protein CASTKLDRGSQPQHF.

The genes are TRBV6-1 and TRBJ2-3; TRBD1 matches 10 bases. Per the germline V gene, CDR1 is MNHNS and CDR2 is SASEGT. V shed 2 bases and J 4 bases; nucleotides not matched to a gene: 6. This CDR3 comprises 16 residues. The CDR3 DNA reads as TGTGCCAGCAGTGAAAGGGGGACAGGGGTAGCAGATACGCAGTATTTT. Translating it yields CASSERGTGVADTQYF.

The V call is TRBV11-3, the J call TRBJ2-1; D might be TRBD1 (5 bases). Germline CDR1 and CDR2: SGHNT and YENEEA. The ends were cut back, 0 bases at V and 11 bases at J, with 20 bases in the middle. This CDR3 comprises 16 residues. CDR3: CASSLDGQGALSKQFF. CDR3 DNA sequence: TGTGCCAGCAGCTTAGATGGCCAAGGGGCCCTAAGCAAGCAGTTCTTC.

The rearrangement uses TRBV4-1 and TRBJ2-1; perhaps TRBD2 as D (5 bases). CDR1 MGHRA and CDR2 YSYEKL come from the germline V gene. Trimming pared 0 bases from V and 7 bases from J, leaving 13 bases between. The CDR3 spans 15 residues. CDR3 sequence reads: CASSQDFGVYNEQFF. The CDR3 DNA sequence: TGCGCCAGCAGCCAAGATTTCGGGGTATATAATGAGCAGTTCTTC.

The chain is built from TRBV11-3 and TRBJ2-5; TRBD1 matches at 8 bases. Germline trimming cut 5 bases from V and 5 bases from J; bases unmatched to any gene: 7. The CDR3 extends over 14 amino acids. Germline CDR1 and CDR2: SGHNT and YENEEA. CDR3 sequence: CASSGQGGMETQYF. The CDR3 nucleotides read TGTGCCAGCAGCGGACAGGGAGGTATGGAGACCCAGTACTTC.

The genes are TRBV3-1 (or the pseudogene TRBV3-2) and TRBJ2-6; 8 bases are a match to TRBD1. The V gene end was trimmed by 0 bases and the J gene end by 2 bases; junction bases not matched to a gene: 6. The CDR3 has 18 residues. Looked up from germline, CDR1 is LGHDT and CDR2 is YNNKEL (reference sequence). The CDR3 loop is CASSQERGQVPGANVLTF. The CDR3 nucleotides are TGTGCCAGCAGCCAAGAAAGGGGACAGGTCCCTGGGGCCAACGTCCTGACTTTC.

The CDR3 reads CASSGRGGAVDEQFF. DNA of the CDR3: TGTGCCAGCTCCGGACGCGGGGGGGCCGTGGATGAGCAGTTCTTC. V gene TRBV3-1 (or the pseudogene TRBV3-2) combines with J gene TRBJ2-1, with 9 bases matching TRBD2. The CDR3 runs 15 residues. Trimming took 8 bases from V and 8 from J; bases not matched to a gene: 13. In germline, CDR1 is LGHDT, CDR2 YNNKEL (reference sequence).

This chain uses TRBV19 with TRBJ1-6; no clear D. Germline CDR1 is LNHDA and CDR2 is SQIVND (reference sequence). Trimming left V 1 base short and J 10 bases short, with 8 bases between. CDR3 length equals 13 residues. CDR3 in amino acids: CASSIVIESPLHF. DNA for the CDR3: TGTGCCAGTAGTATAGTAATAGAGTCACCCCTCCACTTT.

This sequence joins TRBV10-3 and TRBJ1-6; 7 bases are shared with TRBD1. V shed 6 bases and J 9 bases; nucleotides not matched to a gene: 5. Looked up from germline, CDR1 is ENHRY and CDR2 is SYGVKD. The CDR3 is made up of 13 amino acids. The CDR3 DNA reads as TGTGCCATCAGGACAGGGCAGGCTTCACCCCTCCACTTT. This translates into CAIRTGQASPLHF.